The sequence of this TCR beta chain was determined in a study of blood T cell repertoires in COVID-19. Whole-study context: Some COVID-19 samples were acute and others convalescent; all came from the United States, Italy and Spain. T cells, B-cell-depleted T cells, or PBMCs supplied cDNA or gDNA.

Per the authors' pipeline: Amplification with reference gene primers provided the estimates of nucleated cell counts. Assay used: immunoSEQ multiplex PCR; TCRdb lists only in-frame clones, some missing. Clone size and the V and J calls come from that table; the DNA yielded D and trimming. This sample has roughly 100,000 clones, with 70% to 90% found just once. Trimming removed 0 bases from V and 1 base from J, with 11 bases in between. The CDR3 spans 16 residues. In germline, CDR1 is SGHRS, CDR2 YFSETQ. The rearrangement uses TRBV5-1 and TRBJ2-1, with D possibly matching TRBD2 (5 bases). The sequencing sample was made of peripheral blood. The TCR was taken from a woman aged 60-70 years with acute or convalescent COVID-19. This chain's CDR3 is CASSLDPSTSYNEQFF. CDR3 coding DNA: TGCGCCAGCAGCTTGGACCCTAGCACATCCTACAATGAGCAGTTCTTC.